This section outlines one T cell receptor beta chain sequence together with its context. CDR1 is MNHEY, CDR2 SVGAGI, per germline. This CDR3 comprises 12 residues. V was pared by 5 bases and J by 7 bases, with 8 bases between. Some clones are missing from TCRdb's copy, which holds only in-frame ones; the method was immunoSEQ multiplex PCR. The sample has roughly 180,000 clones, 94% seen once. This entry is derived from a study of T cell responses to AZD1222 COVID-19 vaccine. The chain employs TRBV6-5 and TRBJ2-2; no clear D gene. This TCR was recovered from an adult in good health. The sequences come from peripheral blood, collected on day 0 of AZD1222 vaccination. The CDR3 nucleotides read TGTGCCAGCAGTCCAGAAGTCGGGGAGCTGTTTTTT. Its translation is CASSPEVGELFF.